This T cell receptor beta chain originates from a study of early T cells in non-severe SARS-CoV-2 infection. V lost 6 bases to trimming and J lost 5 bases, with 16 bases between them. The CDR3 runs to 15 residues. CDR1 and CDR2 (germline): SGHAT, FQNNGV. The protocol attached unique molecular identifiers to individual cDNA molecules. TCRdb called the 5' RACE reads again in MiXCR, with one record for every CDR3 protein. The sample holds more than 45,000 distinct CDR3 sequences; around an eighth are singletons and the top ten take approximately 4.8%. This clonotype was seen at least ten times. The TCR comes from an adult who was a healthcare worker with PCR-confirmed SARS-CoV-2 infection or an uninfected control (not recorded which). The sample taken for sequencing was whole blood. The V and J genes are TRBV11-2 and TRBJ2-2; tentative D call: TRBD2 (5 bases). The CDR3 DNA sequence: TGTGCCAGCAGTACTGTCGTGGGAGCTACCGGGGAGCTGTTTTTT. It specifies CASSTVVGATGELFF.